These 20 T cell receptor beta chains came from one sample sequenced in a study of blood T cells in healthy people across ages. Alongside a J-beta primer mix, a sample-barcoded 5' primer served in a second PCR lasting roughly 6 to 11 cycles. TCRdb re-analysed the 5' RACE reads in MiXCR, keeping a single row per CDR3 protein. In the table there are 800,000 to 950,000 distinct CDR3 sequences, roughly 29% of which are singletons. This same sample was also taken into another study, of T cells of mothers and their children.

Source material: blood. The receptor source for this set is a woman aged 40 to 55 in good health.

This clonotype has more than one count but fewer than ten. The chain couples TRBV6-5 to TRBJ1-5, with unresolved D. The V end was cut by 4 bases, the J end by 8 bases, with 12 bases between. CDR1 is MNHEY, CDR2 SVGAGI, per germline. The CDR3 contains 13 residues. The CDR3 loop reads CASSWAESEPQHF. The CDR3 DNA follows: TGTGCCAGCAGTTGGGCCGAGTCGGAGCCCCAGCATTTT.

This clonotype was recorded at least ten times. CDR3 residues: CSARVAGVQETQYF. For the CDR3, the DNA is TGCAGTGCTAGAGTAGCGGGAGTACAAGAGACCCAGTACTTC. The chain couples TRBV20-1 to TRBJ2-5, with 9 bases identical to TRBD2. This CDR3 has 14 residues. Germline trimming cut 1 base from V and 2 bases from J; bases unmatched to any gene: 2. Germline V lookup: CDR1 DFQATT, CDR2 SNEGSKA (reference sequence).

CDR3 residues: CASNPTGAVGETQYF. DNA for the CDR3: TGTGCCAGCAATCCCACAGGGGCGGTAGGGGAGACCCAGTACTTC. The chain has TRBV21-1 and TRBJ2-5; the D call in the table, TRBD1, was not verified against the DNA. TRBV21-1 counts as a pseudogene. The CDR3 covers 15 residues.

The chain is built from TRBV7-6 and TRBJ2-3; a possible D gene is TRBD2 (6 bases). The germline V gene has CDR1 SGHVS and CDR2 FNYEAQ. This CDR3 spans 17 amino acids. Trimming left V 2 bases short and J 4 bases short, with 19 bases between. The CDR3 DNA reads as TGTGCCAGCAGCTTACGTGAGAACAGGCGGGGCCCAGATACGCAGTATTTT. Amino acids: CASSLRENRRGPDTQYF.

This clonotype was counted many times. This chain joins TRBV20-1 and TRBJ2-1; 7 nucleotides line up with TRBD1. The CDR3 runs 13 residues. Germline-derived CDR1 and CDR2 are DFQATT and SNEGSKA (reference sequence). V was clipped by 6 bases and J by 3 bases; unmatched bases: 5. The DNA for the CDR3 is TGCAGTGCGACGGGACAGTTCTACAATGAGCAGTTCTTC. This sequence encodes CSATGQFYNEQFF.

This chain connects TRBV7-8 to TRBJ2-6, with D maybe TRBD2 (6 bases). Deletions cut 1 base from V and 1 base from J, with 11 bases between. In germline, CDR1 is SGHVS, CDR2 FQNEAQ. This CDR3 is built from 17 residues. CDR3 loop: CASSLVGGDSGANVLTF. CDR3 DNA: TGTGCCAGCAGCTTAGTAGGAGGGGATTCTGGGGCCAACGTCCTGACTTTC.

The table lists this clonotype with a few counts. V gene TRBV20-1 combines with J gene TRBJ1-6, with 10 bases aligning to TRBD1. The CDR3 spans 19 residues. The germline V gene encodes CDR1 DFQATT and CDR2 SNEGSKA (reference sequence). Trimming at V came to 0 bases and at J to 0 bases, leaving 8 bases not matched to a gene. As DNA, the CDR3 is TGCAGTGCTAGAGATTTAAGACAGGGGGCCGACTCCTATAATTCACCCCTCCACTTT. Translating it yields CSARDLRQGADSYNSPLHF.

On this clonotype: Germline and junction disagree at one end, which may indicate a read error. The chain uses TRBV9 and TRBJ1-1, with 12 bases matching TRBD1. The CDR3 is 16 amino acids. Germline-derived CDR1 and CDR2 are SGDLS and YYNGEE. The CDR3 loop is CASIVGTGGFSTEAFF. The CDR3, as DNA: TGTGCCAGCATCGTAGGGACAGGGGGCTTTAGCACTGAAGCTTTCTTT.

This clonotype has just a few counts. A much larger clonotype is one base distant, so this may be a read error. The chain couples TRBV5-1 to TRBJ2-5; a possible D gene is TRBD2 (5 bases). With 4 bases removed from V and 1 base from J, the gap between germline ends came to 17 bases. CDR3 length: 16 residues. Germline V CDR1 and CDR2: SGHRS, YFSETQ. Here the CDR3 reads CASSGGEGASQETQYF. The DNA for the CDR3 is TGCGCCAGCAGCGGCGGAGAGGGAGCAAGCCAAGAGACCCAGTACTTC.

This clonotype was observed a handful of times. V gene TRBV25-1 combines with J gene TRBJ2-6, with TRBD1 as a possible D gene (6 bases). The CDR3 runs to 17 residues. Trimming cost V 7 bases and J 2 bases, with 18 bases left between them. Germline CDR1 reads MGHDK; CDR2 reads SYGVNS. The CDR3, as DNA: TGTGCCAGCACCAAAACAGGGTCTGGAGCTGGGGCCAACGTCCTGACTTTC. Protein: CASTKTGSGAGANVLTF.

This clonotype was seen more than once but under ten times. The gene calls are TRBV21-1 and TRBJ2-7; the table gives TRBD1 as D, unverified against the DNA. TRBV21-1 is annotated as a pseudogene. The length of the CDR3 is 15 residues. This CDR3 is CASSKAPTGGYEQYF. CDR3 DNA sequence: TGTGCCAGCAGCAAAGCACCGACAGGGGGGTACGAGCAGTACTTC.

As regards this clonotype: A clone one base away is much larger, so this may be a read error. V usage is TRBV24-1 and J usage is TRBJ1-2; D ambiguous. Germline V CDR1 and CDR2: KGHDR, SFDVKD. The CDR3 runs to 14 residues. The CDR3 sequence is CATSDSRRNYGCTF. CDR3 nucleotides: TGTGCCACCAGTGATTCCCGACGGAACTATGGCTGCACCTTC.

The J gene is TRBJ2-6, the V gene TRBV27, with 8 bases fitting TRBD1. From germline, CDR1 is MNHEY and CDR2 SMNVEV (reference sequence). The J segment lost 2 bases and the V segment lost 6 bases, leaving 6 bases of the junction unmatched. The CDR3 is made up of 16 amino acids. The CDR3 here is CASSTAQGAGANVLTF. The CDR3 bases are TGTGCCAGCAGCACCGCACAGGGGGCTGGGGCCAACGTCCTGACTTTC.

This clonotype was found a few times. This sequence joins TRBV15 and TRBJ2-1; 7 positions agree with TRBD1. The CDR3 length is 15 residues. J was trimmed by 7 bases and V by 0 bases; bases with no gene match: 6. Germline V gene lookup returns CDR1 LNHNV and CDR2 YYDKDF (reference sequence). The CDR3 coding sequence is TGTGCCACCAGCAGAGATAAGGGGGCAGGGAATGAGCAGTTCTTC. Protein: CATSRDKGAGNEQFF.

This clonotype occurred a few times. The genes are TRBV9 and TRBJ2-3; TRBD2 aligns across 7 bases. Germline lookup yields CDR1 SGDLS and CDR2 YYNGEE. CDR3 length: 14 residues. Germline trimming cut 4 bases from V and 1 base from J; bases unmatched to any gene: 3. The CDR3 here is CASSYAGGTDTQYF. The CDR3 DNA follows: TGTGCCAGCAGCTATGCGGGGGGCACAGATACGCAGTATTTT.

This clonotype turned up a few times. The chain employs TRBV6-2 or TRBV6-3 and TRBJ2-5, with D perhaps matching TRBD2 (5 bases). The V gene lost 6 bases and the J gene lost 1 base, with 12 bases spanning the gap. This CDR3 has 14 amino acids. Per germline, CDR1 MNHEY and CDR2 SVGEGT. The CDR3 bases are TGTGCCAGCAGACGAACTAGACCCCAAGAGACCCAGTACTTC. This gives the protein CASRRTRPQETQYF.

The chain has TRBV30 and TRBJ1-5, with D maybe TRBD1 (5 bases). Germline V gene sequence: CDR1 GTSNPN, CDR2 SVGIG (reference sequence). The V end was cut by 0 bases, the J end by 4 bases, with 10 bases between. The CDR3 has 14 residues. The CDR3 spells CAWSVDGGNQPQHF. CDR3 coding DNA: TGTGCCTGGAGTGTTGACGGGGGGAATCAGCCCCAGCATTTT.

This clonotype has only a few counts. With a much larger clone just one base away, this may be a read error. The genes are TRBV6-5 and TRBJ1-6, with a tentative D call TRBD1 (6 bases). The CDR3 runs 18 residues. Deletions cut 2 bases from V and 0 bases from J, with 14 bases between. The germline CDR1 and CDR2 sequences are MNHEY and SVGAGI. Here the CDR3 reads CASSYGGYASSYNSPLHF. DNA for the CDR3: TGTGCCAGCAGTTACGGGGGCTACGCCAGCTCCTATAATTCACCCCTCCACTTT.

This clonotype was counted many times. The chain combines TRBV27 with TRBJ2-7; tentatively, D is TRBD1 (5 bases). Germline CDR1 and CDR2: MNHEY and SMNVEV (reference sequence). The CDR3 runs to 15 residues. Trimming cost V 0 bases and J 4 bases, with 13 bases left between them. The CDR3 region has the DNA TGTGCCAGCAGTTTATCGGCAGGGAAGGTGTACGAGCAGTACTTC. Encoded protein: CASSLSAGKVYEQYF.

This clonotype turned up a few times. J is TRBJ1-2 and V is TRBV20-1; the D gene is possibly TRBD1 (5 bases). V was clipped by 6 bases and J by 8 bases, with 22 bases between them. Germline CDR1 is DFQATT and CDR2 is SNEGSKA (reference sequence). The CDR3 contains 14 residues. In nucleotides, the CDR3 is TGCAGTGCCGGCGCCGGGACCCAAAGCCGGGGCTACACCTTC. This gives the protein CSAGAGTQSRGYTF.